These 8 T cell receptor beta chains were sequenced from one sample in a study of T cells after yellow fever vaccination. TCRdb reprocessed the 5' RACE reads with MiXCR, giving one entry per CDR3 protein. The sample holds about 340,000 distinct CDR3 sequences, under 5% seen once. Specimen: PBMCs, collected 5 days after the yellow fever booster vaccination. The origin of the receptors is a man between 18 and 29 years old who received the YFV17D yellow fever vaccine.

This clonotype was counted a few times. The chain employs TRBV28 and TRBJ2-7; D might be TRBD1 (6 bases). Germline V gene sequence: CDR1 MDHEN, CDR2 SYDVKM. V lost 5 bases to trimming and J lost 7 bases, with 15 bases between them. CDR3 length: 13 residues. For the CDR3, the DNA is TGTGCCAGCAGTCGGGACACCCCTGTGGAGCAGTACGTC. Translating it yields CASSRDTPVEQYV.

The V gene is TRBV12-2, the J gene TRBJ1-1; the D call of TRBD1 is as the table states it, not checked on the DNA. TRBV12-2 is a pseudogene segment. The CDR3 consists of 15 residues. The CDR3 loop reads CASRLAGTMNTEAFF. The DNA of the CDR3 is TGTGCAAGTCGCTTAGCGGGGACCATGAACACTGAAGCTTTCTTT.

This clonotype has at least ten counts. This chain uses TRBV4-1 with TRBJ2-1; possible D gene TRBD1, 6 bases. The CDR3 runs 15 residues. Trimming stripped 4 bases from V and 8 bases from J, with 18 bases between. Germline V gene lookup returns CDR1 MGHRA and CDR2 YSYEKL. The CDR3 sequence is CASSPTGPRGDEQFF. CDR3 nucleotide sequence: TGCGCCAGCAGCCCTACTGGACCCAGGGGAGATGAGCAGTTCTTC.

This clonotype was seen ten or more times. This sequence joins TRBV5-1 and TRBJ2-3; the D gene could be TRBD1 or TRBD2 (5 bases each). V lost 0 bases and J lost 3, with 8 bases in between. The CDR3 loop spans 14 amino acids. Germline lookup yields CDR1 SGHRS and CDR2 YFSETQ. The CDR3 DNA sequence: TGCGCCAGCAGCTTGGTGGGACGGACAGATACGCAGTATTTT. This gives the protein CASSLVGRTDTQYF.

This clonotype was found a few times. The chain joins TRBV5-1 to TRBJ1-4; D unclear. Germline V lookup: CDR1 SGHRS, CDR2 YFSETQ. Trimming removed 0 bases from V and 11 bases from J, with 14 bases in between. This CDR3 is 14 amino acids long. The CDR3 spells CASSLEPNGWKLFF. CDR3 DNA sequence: TGCGCCAGCAGCTTGGAACCCAATGGTTGGAAACTGTTTTTT.

This clonotype was recorded a few times. The rearrangement links TRBV7-2 to TRBJ1-3; D is undetermined. Looked up from germline, CDR1 is SGHTA and CDR2 is FQGNSA. Trimming removed 5 bases from V and 2 bases from J, with 16 bases in between. The CDR3 has 16 residues. CDR3 nucleotides: TGTGCCAGCAGCAGTTTGCCCCGAGCAGCTGGAAACACCATATATTTT. Protein sequence: CASSSLPRAAGNTIYF.

In its sample, this clonotype was seen many times. The chain combines TRBV5-1 with TRBJ1-2; D unresolved. CDR1 SGHRS and CDR2 YFSETQ come from the germline V gene. Trimming pared 0 bases from V and 4 bases from J, leaving 10 bases between. The CDR3 is 14 amino acids. The CDR3 coding sequence is TGCGCCAGCAGCTTGGAGGTCCCATTCTATGGCTACACCTTC. It specifies CASSLEVPFYGYTF.

There are a few counts of this clonotype. The gene calls are TRBV29-1 and TRBJ1-1; a weak D match, TRBD1 (6 bases). This CDR3 has 16 residues. V was trimmed by 0 bases and J by 1 base, leaving 15 bases between them. Germline CDR1 reads SQVTM; CDR2 reads ANQGSEA. The CDR3 loop reads CSVEEGAVRENTEAFF. The CDR3 DNA sequence: TGCAGCGTTGAAGAGGGGGCTGTTAGAGAGAACACTGAAGCTTTCTTT.